This TCR beta chain originates from a study of cytomegalovirus exposure and HLA in healthy donors. V trimming: 1 base; J trimming: 0 bases; junction bases outside the gene matches: 17. CDR1 and CDR2 (germline): MNHEY, SMNVEV (reference sequence). There are 21 residues in the CDR3. Primers included in the PCR were 60 Vbeta and 13 Jbeta primers. Here immunoSEQ multiplex PCR was the method, and the copy in TCRdb shows in-frame clones only, minus some. Of under 70,000 clones in the sample, roughly 79% were seen once. This receptor was obtained from a man in his fifties in good health and CMV-seronegative. The sequencing input was PBMCs. This sequence joins TRBV27 and TRBJ2-3; 9 nucleotides line up with TRBD2. CDR3 DNA sequence: TGTGCCAGCAGTTTATACCCCCTTCGCGGGGGGGCCTCTCGAAGCACAGATACGCAGTATTTT. Translated: CASSLYPLRGGASRSTDTQYF.